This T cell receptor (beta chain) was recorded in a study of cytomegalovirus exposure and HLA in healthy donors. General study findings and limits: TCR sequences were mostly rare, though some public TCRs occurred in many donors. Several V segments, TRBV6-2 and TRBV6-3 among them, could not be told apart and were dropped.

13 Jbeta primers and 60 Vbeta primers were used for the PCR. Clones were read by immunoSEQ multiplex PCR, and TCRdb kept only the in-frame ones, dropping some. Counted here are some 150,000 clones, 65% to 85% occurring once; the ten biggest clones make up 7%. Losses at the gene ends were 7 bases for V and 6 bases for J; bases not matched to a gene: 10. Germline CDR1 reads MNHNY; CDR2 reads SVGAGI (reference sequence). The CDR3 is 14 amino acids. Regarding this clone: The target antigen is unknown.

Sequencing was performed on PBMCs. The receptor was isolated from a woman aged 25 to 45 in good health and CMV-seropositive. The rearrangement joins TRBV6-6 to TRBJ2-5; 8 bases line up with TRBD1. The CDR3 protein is CASNSPDRVKTQYF. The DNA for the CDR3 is TGTGCCAGCAACTCCCCGGACAGGGTCAAGACCCAGTACTTC.